The present TCR beta chain was sequenced within a study of blood T cell repertoires in COVID-19. For the study at large: Samples came from the United States, Italy and Spain, spanning acute and convalescent COVID-19. From T cells, B-cell-depleted T cells, or PBMCs came the material, which was cDNA or gDNA.

Methods used by the authors: Amplified reference gene primers provided the basis for estimating nucleated cell counts. Generated by immunoSEQ multiplex PCR, the TCRdb table keeps only in-frame clones and is missing some. V and J calls and clone size are copied from that table; D and trimming were computed from the DNA. Among approximately 230,000 clones listed, approximately 82% were seen once. The specimen sequenced was peripheral blood. This sequence originates from an older man with acute or convalescent COVID-19.

The CDR3 spells CASSFRDDTEAFF. CDR3 DNA sequence: TGCGCCAGCAGCTTCAGGGATGACACTGAAGCTTTCTTT. This sequence joins TRBV5-1 and TRBJ1-1, with D perhaps matching TRBD1 (5 bases). CDR3 length: 13 amino acids. Germline-derived CDR1 and CDR2 are SGHRS and YFSETQ. The V and J ends lost 2 bases and 3 bases respectively, with 8 bases between them.